This T cell receptor (beta chain) appears in the sequencing data of a study of cytomegalovirus exposure and HLA in healthy donors. The PCR had 60 Vbeta and 13 Jbeta primers. Using immunoSEQ multiplex PCR, the repertoire was profiled, and TCRdb retains in-frame clones only, with some absent. The sample has about 120,000 clones; roughly 72% are singletons. The CDR3 covers 13 residues. The ends lost 7 bases at V and 6 bases at J; junction bases unmatched: 11. The V gene's germline CDR1 is SQVTM and CDR2 ANQGSEA. The V and J genes are TRBV29-1 and TRBJ2-7; TRBD2 matches 8 bases. Sequences were obtained from PBMCs. This TCR was sampled from a woman aged 40 to 50 in good health and CMV-seropositive. CDR3 loop: CSARGAGEGEQYF. In DNA, the CDR3 is TGCAGCGCCAGAGGAGCGGGAGAGGGCGAGCAGTACTTC.